The entry that follows covers one T cell receptor (beta chain) sequence. Produced via immunoSEQ multiplex PCR; TCRdb's table is partial and in-frame only. Of tens of thousands of clones listed, around four fifths are singletons. The data stem from a study of T cells in tumors after PD-1 blockade. Study background: Some patients also took daily vismodegib 150 mg during anti-PD-1 treatment. Mean per blood sample: about 110,000 templates (24,679-257,772), around 35,000 unique clonotypes.

This material consisted of PBMCs, taken before anti-PD-1 treatment. This receptor was identified in a human donor with basal cell carcinoma.

Here the CDR3 reads CASSGQVDSPLHF. The CDR3 DNA reads TGTGCCAGCAGCGGACAGGTCGACTCACCCCTCCACTTT. J is TRBJ1-6 and V is TRBV12-3 or TRBV12-4; 7 bases are a match to TRBD1. V shed 6 bases, J shed 10 bases, and the junction held 6 bases outside the gene matches. The CDR3 is 13 amino acids.